Below are 31 T cell receptor beta chains sequenced from a single sample in a study of cytomegalovirus exposure and HLA in healthy donors. PCR was performed using 60 Vbeta and 13 Jbeta primers. TCRdb's copy holds only in-frame clones and misses some; the assay was immunoSEQ multiplex PCR. The sample has approximately 290,000 clones; over 70% are singletons. Specimen: PBMCs. The receptors were gathered from a girl aged 2-10 years in good health and CMV-seronegative.

The chain joins TRBV5-1 to TRBJ2-2, with no clear D. With 5 bases removed from V and 6 bases from J, the gap between germline ends came to 14 bases. Germline CDR1 SGHRS, CDR2 YFSETQ. The CDR3 consists of 14 residues. CDR3: CASSQVGDAGELFF. The CDR3 bases are TGCGCCAGCAGTCAGGTCGGTGACGCCGGGGAGCTGTTTTTT.

The genes are TRBV27 and TRBJ2-1; D may be TRBD2 (5 bases). The CDR3 loop spans 16 amino acids. Germline V CDR1 and CDR2: MNHEY, SMNVEV (reference sequence). V was shortened by 5 bases and J by 5 bases, with 19 bases between the two germline ends. The CDR3 DNA reads TGTGCCAGCAGTGGAACTAGAATCCTATTTCACAATGAGCAGTTCTTC. Translation gives CASSGTRILFHNEQFF.

This clone was picked up one time. The chain combines TRBV5-1 with TRBJ2-1, with a weak D call TRBD2 (5 bases). Germline assignment: CDR1 SGHRS and CDR2 YFSETQ. CDR3 length equals 16 residues. V lost 2 bases to trimming and J lost 3 bases, with 15 bases between them. The DNA of the CDR3 is TGCGCCAGCAGCTTTGATAGCGTGTCTGTCTACAATGAGCAGTTCTTC. As protein: CASSFDSVSVYNEQFF. Variable domain in full (rest from reference TRBV5-1 and TRBJ2-1): KAGVTQTPRYLIKTRGQQVTLSCSPISGHRSVSWYQQTPGQGLQFLFEYFSETQRNKGNFPGRFSGRQFSNSRSEMNVSTLELGDSALYLCASSFDSVSVYNEQFFGPGTRLTVL.

The chain uses TRBV11-2 and TRBJ1-2; the D gene is possibly TRBD1 (5 bases). The CDR3 is 15 amino acids. The germline V gene encodes CDR1 SGHAT and CDR2 FQNNGV. With 1 base removed from V and 4 bases from J, the gap between germline ends came to 13 bases. CDR3 protein: CASSLGGGPGYGYTF. The CDR3 DNA sequence: TGTGCCAGCAGCTTAGGGGGGGGACCGGGCTATGGCTACACCTTC.

The chain carries TRBV7-6 and TRBJ1-6; 11 nucleotides agree with TRBD1. The CDR3 extends over 14 amino acids. The germline V gene encodes CDR1 SGHVS and CDR2 FNYEAQ. Unmatched junction bases numbered 2, after V lost 4 bases and J lost 9 bases. CDR3 in DNA: TGTGCCAGCAGCTCGGGACAGGGGGGTTCACCCCTCCACTTT. Its protein product is CASSSGQGGSPLHF.

This clone was observed a single time. The chain recombines TRBV6-5 with TRBJ2-3, with 11 bases identical to TRBD2. From germline, CDR1 is MNHEY and CDR2 SVGAGI. Unmatched junction bases numbered 2, after V lost 6 bases and J lost 0 bases. This CDR3 has 15 residues. CDR3 loop: CASRRTSGSTDTQYF. The CDR3 nucleotides read TGTGCCAGCAGACGGACTAGCGGGAGCACAGATACGCAGTATTTT.

A single count supports this clone. This rearrangement joins TRBV23-1 to TRBJ1-5; TRBD1 might be the D (6 bases). TRBV23-1 is marked as an open reading frame, function uncertain. CDR3 size: 18 residues. V lost 4 bases to trimming and J lost 5 bases, with 24 bases between them. CDR3 nucleotides: TGCGCCAGCAGTCCTACCCCGCTACAACAGGGTTTCGATCAGCCCCAGCATTTT. Encoded protein: CASSPTPLQQGFDQPQHF.

This clone was detected only once. The chain uses TRBV28 and TRBJ2-5; 14 bases map to TRBD2. The germline V gene has CDR1 MDHEN and CDR2 SYDVKM. Trimming took 3 bases from V and 5 from J; bases not matched to a gene: 11. The CDR3 loop spans 18 amino acids. CDR3 sequence reads: CASSFWTSGRRVEETQYF. The CDR3 nucleotides read TGTGCCAGCAGTTTTTGGACTAGCGGGAGGAGGGTCGAGGAGACCCAGTACTTC.

V usage is TRBV7-6 and J usage is TRBJ2-1; TRBD1 matches 7 bases. V dropped 1 base and J dropped 5; count of bases not matched to a gene: 5. Germline CDR1 SGHVS, CDR2 FNYEAQ. This CDR3 has 15 residues. As DNA, the CDR3 is TGTGCCAGCAGCTTAGGACAGGGTCCCCACAATGAGCAGTTCTTC. The encoded protein is CASSLGQGPHNEQFF.

Points on this clone: This sample also contains other DNA sequences that code for the same CDR3. This chain links TRBV9 with TRBJ2-5; 14 bases are a match to TRBD2. The length of the CDR3 is 16 residues. Germline V lookup: CDR1 SGDLS, CDR2 YYNGEE. The V gene end was trimmed by 3 bases and the J gene end by 2 bases; junction bases not matched to a gene: 3. CDR3 DNA: TGTGCCAGCAGCGAAGGACTAGCGGGAGGACAAGAGACCCAGTACTTC. It translates to CASSEGLAGGQETQYF.

This clone was seen only a few times. The chain recombines TRBV11-2 with TRBJ1-2; D is ambiguous. The CDR3 has 14 amino acids. Germline loops: CDR1 SGHAT, CDR2 FQNNGV. Between the trimmed V and J ends, which lost 1 base and 0 bases, there was a span of 6 bases. The CDR3 loop reads CASSLVAANYGYTF. In DNA form, the CDR3 reads TGTGCCAGCAGCTTAGTGGCAGCTAACTATGGCTACACCTTC.

This clone was recorded once. The chain is built from TRBV5-4 and TRBJ2-6; D call uncertain. Trimming stripped 5 bases from V and 0 bases from J, with 6 bases between. Germline V gene lookup returns CDR1 SGHNT and CDR2 YYREEE (reference sequence). CDR3 length: 14 amino acids. CDR3 region: CASSRSSGANVLTF. The CDR3 DNA sequence: TGTGCCAGCAGTCGGTCCTCTGGGGCCAACGTCCTGACTTTC.

CDR3 sequence reads: CSVEVGKGGPSTDTQYF. DNA of the CDR3: TGCAGCGTTGAAGTTGGCAAGGGCGGGCCGAGCACAGATACGCAGTATTTT. The chain recombines TRBV29-1 with TRBJ2-3; a possible D gene is TRBD2 (5 bases). The CDR3 covers 17 residues. Germline-derived CDR1 and CDR2 are SQVTM and ANQGSEA. With 1 base removed from V and 0 bases from J, the gap between germline ends came to 17 bases.

This chain uses TRBV7-9 with TRBJ1-1, with a possible D match to TRBD1 (6 bases). Deletions cut 1 base from V and 1 base from J, with 19 bases between. CDR1 is SEHNR and CDR2 is FQNEAQ in the germline V gene (reference sequence). The CDR3 covers 18 residues. The DNA of the CDR3 is TGTGCCAGCAGCTTAGGGTGGCCACAGGGACGAGGGAACACTGAAGCTTTCTTT. Residues: CASSLGWPQGRGNTEAFF.

The V call is TRBV7-2, the J call TRBJ1-2; a weak D match, TRBD1 (6 bases). The CDR3 covers 16 residues. Germline-derived CDR1 and CDR2 are SGHTA and FQGNSA. With 6 bases removed from V and 1 base from J, the gap between germline ends came to 18 bases. This CDR3 is CASRESGTKFNYGYTF. Here the CDR3 DNA reads TGTGCCAGCAGAGAGTCCGGGACAAAATTTAACTATGGCTACACCTTC. Supplemented by reference TRBV7-2 and TRBJ1-2, the full variable domain reads GAGVSQSPSNKVTEKGKDVELRCDPISGHTALYWYRQSLGQGLEFLIYFQGNSAPDKSGLPSDRFSAERTGGSVSTLTIQRTQQEDSAVYLCASRESGTKFNYGYTFGSGTRLTVV.

The CDR3 nucleotides are TGTGCCAGCAGTTACTCGATTTCGGGGGGCTCTTACGAGCAGTACTTC. Translating it yields CASSYSISGGSYEQYF. J is TRBJ2-7 and V is TRBV6-5; possible D gene TRBD2, 7 bases. Per germline, CDR1 MNHEY and CDR2 SVGAGI. The CDR3 length is 16 residues. The ends were cut back, 0 bases at V and 4 bases at J, with 16 bases in the middle.

This chain links TRBV4-1 with TRBJ1-1, with 9 bases lining up with TRBD1. CDR1 and CDR2 from the germline V gene are MGHRA and YSYEKL. This CDR3 region has 19 residues. V dropped 0 bases and J dropped 3; count of bases not matched to a gene: 14. The CDR3 sequence: CASSQDRDRVLGLDTEAFF. As DNA, the CDR3 is TGCGCCAGCAGCCAAGATCGGGACAGGGTCTTGGGTTTGGACACTGAAGCTTTCTTT.

The chain couples TRBV9 to TRBJ1-1; D not resolved. CDR1 is SGDLS and CDR2 is YYNGEE in the germline V gene. The CDR3 totals 14 residues. Trimming stripped 0 bases from V and 1 base from J, with 7 bases between. The CDR3 protein is CASSVAGRNTEAFF. The CDR3 region has the DNA TGTGCCAGCAGCGTAGCCGGTAGGAACACTGAAGCTTTCTTT.

V and J are TRBV7-9 and TRBJ1-2; D unclear. This CDR3 comprises 13 residues. Germline-derived CDR1 and CDR2 are SEHNR and FQNEAQ (reference sequence). V lost 5 bases, J lost 3 bases, and 10 bases lay in between. Written as DNA, the CDR3 is TGTGCCAGCAGCGGAGAAGTCGACTATGGCTACACCTTC. Translation gives CASSGEVDYGYTF. The full variable domain, in which reference TRBV7-9 and TRBJ1-2 provide the parts outside the CDR3, is DTGVSQNPRHKITKRGQNVTFRCDPISEHNRLYWYRQTLGQGPEFLTYFQNEAQLEKSRLLSDRFSAERPKGSFSTLEIQRTEQGDSAMYLCASSGEVDYGYTFGSGTRLTVV.

This clone has a single count. The chain couples TRBV11-2 to TRBJ2-5; TRBD1 aligns across 7 bases. Germline loops: CDR1 SGHAT, CDR2 FQNNGV. This CDR3 region has 15 residues. The ends lost 5 bases at V and 4 bases at J; junction bases unmatched: 10. CDR3 in amino acids: CASSQGRWDRETQYF. The CDR3 DNA reads as TGTGCCAGCAGCCAAGGCCGTTGGGACAGAGAGACCCAGTACTTC. The variable domain in full, with the rest retrieved from reference TRBV11-2 and TRBJ2-5, is EAGVAQSPRYKIIEKRQSVAFWCNPISGHATLYWYQQILGQGPKLLIQFQNNGVVDDSQLPKDRFSAERLKGVDSTLKIQPAKLEDSAVYLCASSQGRWDRETQYFGPGTRLLVL.

A note on this clone: This CDR3 is missing its conserved last phenylalanine or tryptophan, likely due to a read error. V usage is TRBV6-1 and J usage is TRBJ1-1; no clear D gene. Trimming stripped 7 bases from V and 0 bases from J, with 12 bases between. The germline V gene encodes CDR1 MNHNS and CDR2 SASEGT. The CDR3 runs 14 residues. Written as DNA, the CDR3 is TGTGCCAGCACCGAGGGAGTCATGAACACTGAAGCTTTCCTT. It encodes CASTEGVMNTEAFL.

The chain links TRBV7-7 to TRBJ1-1; 7 bases map to TRBD1. The CDR3 contains 12 residues. Germline CDR1 SSHAT, CDR2 FNYEAQ (reference sequence). V shed 10 bases, J shed 4 bases, and the junction held 6 bases outside the gene matches. CDR3 protein: CATPHRGTEAFF. The CDR3 DNA is TGTGCCACCCCACACAGGGGCACTGAAGCTTTCTTT.

The table lists this clone with a count of one. The chain links TRBV27 to TRBJ1-5; D might be TRBD1 (6 bases). The germline V gene encodes CDR1 MNHEY and CDR2 SMNVEV (reference sequence). V lost 5 bases and J lost 2, with 28 bases in between. The length of the CDR3 is 20 residues. CDR3: CASSPQARGLNVAGNQPQHF. The CDR3 coding sequence is TGTGCCAGCAGTCCCCAGGCCAGGGGCTTAAACGTTGCGGGCAATCAGCCCCAGCATTTT.

The chain is built from TRBV5-1 and TRBJ1-2, with D unresolved. Trimming took off 5 bases at V and 1 base at J, with 6 bases between the two ends. In germline, CDR1 is SGHRS, CDR2 YFSETQ. The CDR3 totals 12 residues. Written as DNA, the CDR3 is TGCGCCAGCAGTCGGGGTAACTATGGCTACACCTTC. Its translation: CASSRGNYGYTF.

V usage is TRBV21-1 and J usage is TRBJ2-3; the listed D gene, TRBD1, was not tested against the DNA. TRBV21-1 is noted as a pseudogene. This CDR3 is built from 15 residues. CDR3 amino acids: CASSAAGGRKDTQYF. For the CDR3, the DNA is TGTGCCAGCAGCGCCGCAGGGGGAAGGAAAGATACGCAGTATTTT.

V gene TRBV2 combines with J gene TRBJ1-1; the D is unclear. Between the trimmed V and J ends, which lost 6 bases and 2 bases, there was a span of 16 bases. The germline V gene has CDR1 SNHLY and CDR2 FYNNEI. The CDR3 is 15 amino acids. The CDR3 protein is CASRLRGNSNTEAFF. The CDR3 bases are TGTGCCAGCAGGTTAAGAGGGAACAGTAACACTGAAGCTTTCTTT.

The CDR3 loop reads CASSQEVRGPESAGNTIYF. CDR3 bases: TGTGCCAGCAGCCAAGAAGTTCGGGGTCCGGAGTCCGCTGGAAACACCATATATTTT. The V and J genes are TRBV4-2 and TRBJ1-3; the D is unclear. The CDR3 spans 19 residues. The germline V and J ends were trimmed by 0 bases and 2 bases, with 20 bases remaining between them. Germline CDR1 and CDR2: LGHNA and YNFKEQ.

The chain combines TRBV5-6 with TRBJ1-2, with a weak D call TRBD1 (5 bases). Trimming cost V 1 base and J 5 bases, with 12 bases left between them. Germline-derived CDR1 and CDR2 are SGHDT and YYEEEE. The CDR3 extends over 14 amino acids. The CDR3 reads CASSLWTPLYGYTF. The CDR3 region has the DNA TGTGCCAGCAGCTTGTGGACACCATTATATGGCTACACCTTC.

The rearrangement joins TRBV27 to TRBJ2-1, with a possible D match to TRBD1 (5 bases). Germline loops: CDR1 MNHEY, CDR2 SMNVEV (reference sequence). The V end was cut by 5 bases, the J end by 3 bases, with 8 bases between. The CDR3 covers 13 residues. The CDR3 nucleotides read TGTGCCAGCAGTAACAGGTTCTACAATGAGCAGTTCTTC. Translating it yields CASSNRFYNEQFF.

This clone came up a few times. The V gene is TRBV5-1, the J gene TRBJ1-2, with D perhaps matching TRBD1 (6 bases). The germline V and J ends were trimmed by 0 bases and 7 bases, with 10 bases remaining between them. In germline, CDR1 is SGHRS, CDR2 YFSETQ. This CDR3 is built from 13 residues. CDR3 in DNA: TGCGCCAGCAGCTTGGGGGACATGGGTGGCTACACCTTC. Its translation is CASSLGDMGGYTF.

The chain joins TRBV7-9 to TRBJ2-4; TRBD2 matches at 8 bases. The CDR3 extends over 17 amino acids. V lost 4 bases, J lost 0 bases, and 8 bases stayed unmatched. Germline CDR1 and CDR2: SEHNR and FQNEAQ (reference sequence). CDR3 sequence: CASSSHRGGLAKNIQYF. CDR3 nucleotides: TGTGCCAGCAGCTCCCACCGGGGGGGGCTAGCCAAAAACATTCAGTACTTC.